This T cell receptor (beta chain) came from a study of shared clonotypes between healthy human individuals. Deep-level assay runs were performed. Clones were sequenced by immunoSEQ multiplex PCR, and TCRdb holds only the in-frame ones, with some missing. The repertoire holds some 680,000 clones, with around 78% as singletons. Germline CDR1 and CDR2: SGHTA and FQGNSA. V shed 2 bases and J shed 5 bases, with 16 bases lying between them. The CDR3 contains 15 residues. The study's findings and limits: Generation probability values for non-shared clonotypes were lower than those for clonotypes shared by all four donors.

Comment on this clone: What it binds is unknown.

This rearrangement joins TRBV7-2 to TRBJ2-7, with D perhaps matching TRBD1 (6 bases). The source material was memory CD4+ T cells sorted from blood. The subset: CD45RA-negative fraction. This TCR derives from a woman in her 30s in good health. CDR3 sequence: CASSLLGAGSNEQYF. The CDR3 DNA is TGTGCCAGCAGCTTATTGGGGGCAGGGTCGAACGAGCAGTACTTC.